This TCR beta chain stems from a study of OX40 agonist ivuxolimab in advanced cancers. Overall study findings and caveats: Clonal expansion was seen in CD4+ and CD8+ blood T cells by week 6 at 0.1 to 3.0 mg/kg. CD8+ T cells showed, on average, more clonal expansion than CD4+ cells.

With respect to this clone: The antigen remains undetermined.

Here immunoSEQ multiplex PCR was the method, and the copy in TCRdb shows in-frame clones only, minus some. The sample includes over 55,000 clones, around 84% of them seen just once. Germline V gene data show CDR1 as SGHRS and CDR2 as YFSETQ. The germline V and J ends were trimmed by 7 bases and 8 bases, with 21 bases remaining between them. This CDR3 spans 14 amino acids. Sequencing used CD4+ or CD8+ T cells sorted from blood, obtained in a trial of the OX40 agonist ivuxolimab. This sequence joins TRBV5-1 and TRBJ1-2, with a tentative D call TRBD1 (6 bases). This clonotype was obtained from an adult with an advanced solid tumor such as melanoma, head and neck, liver or kidney cancer. The CDR3 sequence: CASGIQGEALGYTF. CDR3 nucleotides: TGCGCCAGCGGGATACAGGGAGAGGCGCTAGGCTACACCTTC.